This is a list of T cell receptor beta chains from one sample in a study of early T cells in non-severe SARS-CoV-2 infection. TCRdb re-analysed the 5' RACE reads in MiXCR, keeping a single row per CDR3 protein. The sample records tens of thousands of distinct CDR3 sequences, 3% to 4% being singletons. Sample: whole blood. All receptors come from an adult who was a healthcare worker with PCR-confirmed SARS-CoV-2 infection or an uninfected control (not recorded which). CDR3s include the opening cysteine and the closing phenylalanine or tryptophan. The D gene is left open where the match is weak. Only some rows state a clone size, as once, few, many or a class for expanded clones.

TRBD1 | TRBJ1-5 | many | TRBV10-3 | CATEGTGGNQPQHF | TGTGCCACCGAAGGGACAGGCGGCAATCAGCCCCAGCATTTT
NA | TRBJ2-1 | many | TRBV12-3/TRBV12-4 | CASKISSYNEQFF | TGTGCCAGCAAGATCAGCTCCTACAATGAGCAGTTCTTC
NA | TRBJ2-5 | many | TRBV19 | CASKNRWSLQETQYF | TGTGCCAGCAAGAACCGCTGGAGCTTACAAGAGACCCAGTACTTC
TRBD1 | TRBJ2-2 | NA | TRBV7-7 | CASSLTGGNTGELFF | TGTGCTAGCAGCCTGACAGGGGGTAATACCGGGGAGCTGTTTTTT
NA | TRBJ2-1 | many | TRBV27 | CASNSPGLYNEQFF | TGTGCCAGCAATTCCCCGGGACTTTACAATGAGCAGTTCTTC
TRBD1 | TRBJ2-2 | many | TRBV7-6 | CASSLRDRAVSVAGELFF | TGTGCCAGCAGCCTCCGGGACAGGGCAGTTAGCGTGGCCGGGGAGCTGTTTTTT
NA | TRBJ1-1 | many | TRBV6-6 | CASSSPGAGNTEAFF | TGTGCCAGCAGCTCCCCGGGGGCGGGGAACACTGAAGCTTTCTTT
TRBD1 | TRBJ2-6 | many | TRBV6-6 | CASKRSGQGSGANVLTF | TGTGCCAGCAAACGTTCTGGACAGGGCTCTGGGGCCAACGTCCTGACTTTC
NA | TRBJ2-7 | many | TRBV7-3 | CASSFISYEQYF | TGTGCCAGCAGCTTCATTTCCTACGAGCAGTACTTC
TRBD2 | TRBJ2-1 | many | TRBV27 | CASSRLLAVNEQFF | TGTGCCAGCAGTAGGTTACTAGCGGTCAATGAGCAGTTCTTC
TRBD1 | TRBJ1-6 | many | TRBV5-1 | CASSQGGAGSPLHF | TGCGCCAGCAGCCAGGGGGGTGCGGGCTCACCCCTCCACTTT
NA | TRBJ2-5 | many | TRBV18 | CASSPQETQYF | TGTGCCAGCTCACCACAAGAGACCCAGTACTTC